These T cell receptor beta chains were read from a single sample in a study of blood T cell repertoires in COVID-19. The assay was immunoSEQ multiplex PCR, and TCRdb's table has in-frame clones only and misses some. The sample shows about 88,000 clones, over 80% of them seen only once. Sequencing was done on a sample of peripheral blood. Receptor source: a human donor in a cohort sampled during active COVID-19. Both conserved end residues are part of each CDR3. Fields, in order: D gene, clone size, J gene, V gene, CDR3 DNA, CDR3 protein. The D gene is left open where the match is weak. Expanded clones get a size class; other rows say once, few or many, or leave the size out.

D gene: TRBD2; clone size: -; J gene: TRBJ2-3; V gene: TRBV19; CDR3 DNA: TGTGCCAGTAGTTCCCGCCCGGGACTAGTGCCTGGAGATACGCAGTATTTT; CDR3 protein: CASSSRPGLVPGDTQYF
D gene: -; clone size: -; J gene: TRBJ1-2; V gene: TRBV7-9; CDR3 DNA: TGTGCCAGCAGCTTAGTTTTCAATGGCTACACCTTC; CDR3 protein: CASSLVFNGYTF
D gene: TRBD1; clone size: -; J gene: TRBJ1-2; V gene: TRBV28; CDR3 DNA: TGTGCCAGCAGAGATACCACAGGGGACGGCTACACCTTC; CDR3 protein: CASRDTTGDGYTF
D gene: -; clone size: once; J gene: TRBJ1-4; V gene: TRBV5-1; CDR3 DNA: TGCGCCAGCAGCTTGGGCTCAGATGGTGAAAAACTGTTTTTT; CDR3 protein: CASSLGSDGEKLFF
D gene: -; clone size: -; J gene: TRBJ1-5; V gene: TRBV5-1; CDR3 DNA: TGCGCCAGCAGCTTGGGGGAGGTTAATCAGCCCCAGCATTTT; CDR3 protein: CASSLGEVNQPQHF
D gene: -; clone size: -; J gene: TRBJ1-5; V gene: TRBV20-1; CDR3 DNA: TGCAGTGCTAGTGTTCCCAGGGTAAGCAATCAGCCCCAGCATTTT; CDR3 protein: CSASVPRVSNQPQHF
D gene: TRBD2; clone size: once; J gene: TRBJ2-2; V gene: TRBV27; CDR3 DNA: TGTGCCAGCAGTATTAGCGGGAGAGTTGCCGGGGAGCTGTTTTTT; CDR3 protein: CASSISGRVAGELFF
D gene: TRBD2; clone size: -; J gene: TRBJ2-3; V gene: TRBV7-9; CDR3 DNA: TGTGCCAGCAGCTTTTCAGCGGGAGGACGACCTGCGACAGATACGCAGTATTTT; CDR3 protein: CASSFSAGGRPATDTQYF
D gene: TRBD1; clone size: -; J gene: TRBJ1-5; V gene: TRBV5-1; CDR3 DNA: TGCGCCAGCAGCTTGGATACAGGGGGCAATCAGCCCCAGCATTTT; CDR3 protein: CASSLDTGGNQPQHF
D gene: TRBD1; clone size: -; J gene: TRBJ1-5; V gene: TRBV2; CDR3 DNA: TGTGCCAGCAGTGAGGACAGGGAAGATCAGCCCCAGCATTTT; CDR3 protein: CASSEDREDQPQHF
D gene: -; clone size: -; J gene: TRBJ2-2; V gene: TRBV27; CDR3 DNA: TGTGCCAGCAGTTTTAGCTTAAGGGAGCTGTTTTTT; CDR3 protein: CASSFSLRELFF
D gene: TRBD2; clone size: -; J gene: TRBJ2-7; V gene: TRBV20-1; CDR3 DNA: TGCAGTGCTAGTACTAGCGGCACCTACGAGCAGTACTTC; CDR3 protein: CSASTSGTYEQYF
D gene: TRBD1; clone size: -; J gene: TRBJ1-2; V gene: TRBV5-3; CDR3 DNA: TGTGCCAGAAGAACCCGGACAGGACTTTATTACTATGGCTACACCTTC; CDR3 protein: CARRTRTGLYYYGYTF
D gene: -; clone size: -; J gene: TRBJ2-3; V gene: TRBV27; CDR3 DNA: TGTGCCAGCAGTCGCCAATCGACAGGTTCAGATACGCAGTATTTT; CDR3 protein: CASSRQSTGSDTQYF
D gene: TRBD1; clone size: -; J gene: TRBJ2-2; V gene: TRBV2; CDR3 DNA: TGTGCCAGCAAATCTGGACAGGGGGACACCGGGGAGCTGTTTTTT; CDR3 protein: CASKSGQGDTGELFF
D gene: -; clone size: -; J gene: TRBJ2-7; V gene: TRBV7-2; CDR3 DNA: TGTGCCAGCAGCTTAGACAGGGCCAACTACGAGCAGTACTTC; CDR3 protein: CASSLDRANYEQYF
D gene: TRBD1; clone size: few; J gene: TRBJ2-7; V gene: TRBV10-3; CDR3 DNA: TGTGCCATCAGTGGTACCGGACAGGGGCGGGAGCAGTACTTC; CDR3 protein: CAISGTGQGREQYF
D gene: TRBD1; clone size: -; J gene: TRBJ2-7; V gene: TRBV19; CDR3 DNA: TGTGCCAGTAGTATGCAGGGGGTATCAGCCTACGAGCAGTACTTC; CDR3 protein: CASSMQGVSAYEQYF
D gene: -; clone size: -; J gene: TRBJ2-7; V gene: TRBV3-1/TRBV3-2; CDR3 DNA: TGTGCCAGCAGCCTCGGGACCTACGAGCAGTACTTC; CDR3 protein: CASSLGTYEQYF
D gene: TRBD1; clone size: -; J gene: TRBJ1-2; V gene: TRBV2; CDR3 DNA: TGTGCCAGCAGTCCAGAGACAGGGATGGAAGGCTACACCTTC; CDR3 protein: CASSPETGMEGYTF
D gene: TRBD2; clone size: -; J gene: TRBJ2-7; V gene: TRBV11-3; CDR3 DNA: TGTGCCAGCAGCTTAGGGCGGGAGGGCCCCGACGAGCAGTACTTC; CDR3 protein: CASSLGREGPDEQYF
D gene: TRBD1; clone size: -; J gene: TRBJ2-7; V gene: TRBV23-1; CDR3 DNA: TGCGCCAGCAGTCCCGCCGGGACAGGTATCAAGCAGTACTTC; CDR3 protein: CASSPAGTGIKQYF
D gene: TRBD2; clone size: -; J gene: TRBJ2-1; V gene: TRBV15; CDR3 DNA: TGTGCCACCAGCAGAGAAAGGACTAGCGGGACCGCTGAGCAGTTCTTC; CDR3 protein: CATSRERTSGTAEQFF
D gene: -; clone size: -; J gene: TRBJ1-3; V gene: TRBV7-2; CDR3 DNA: TGTGCCAGCAGCCTAGTCCTAGACACCATATATTTT; CDR3 protein: CASSLVLDTIYF
D gene: -; clone size: -; J gene: TRBJ1-4; V gene: TRBV5-6; CDR3 DNA: TGTGCCAGCAGCTTGGGCCAGGGTTTGGGAAAACTGTTTTTT; CDR3 protein: CASSLGQGLGKLFF
D gene: -; clone size: -; J gene: TRBJ2-6; V gene: TRBV19; CDR3 DNA: TGTGCCAGTAGGGGGGCGTATGGGGCCAACGTCCTGACTTTC; CDR3 protein: CASRGAYGANVLTF
D gene: -; clone size: -; J gene: TRBJ2-7; V gene: TRBV4-2; CDR3 DNA: TGTGCCAGCAGCTCCCGGACAGCAATTACGGAGCAGTACTTC; CDR3 protein: CASSSRTAITEQYF
D gene: -; clone size: -; J gene: TRBJ2-2; V gene: TRBV5-1; CDR3 DNA: TGCGCCAGCAGCTTGCTAGAGGGCCCCGGGGAGCTGTTTTTT; CDR3 protein: CASSLLEGPGELFF
D gene: -; clone size: -; J gene: TRBJ1-1; V gene: TRBV2; CDR3 DNA: TGTGCCAGCTTACAGGGCCGGGACACTGAAGCTTTCTTT; CDR3 protein: CASLQGRDTEAFF
D gene: -; clone size: -; J gene: TRBJ2-6; V gene: TRBV6-5; CDR3 DNA: TGTGCCAGCAGTTACTCAGGGGCTGGGGCCAACGTCCTGACTTTC; CDR3 protein: CASSYSGAGANVLTF
D gene: TRBD2; clone size: few; J gene: TRBJ2-1; V gene: TRBV5-5; CDR3 DNA: TGTGCCAGCAGCTCCCTAGCGGGAGGACGGAATGAGCAGTTCTTC; CDR3 protein: CASSSLAGGRNEQFF
D gene: TRBD2; clone size: -; J gene: TRBJ2-1; V gene: TRBV5-1; CDR3 DNA: TGCGCCAGCAGCATATCCGGGCCTAGCGGGGGGATGAATGAGCAGTTCTTC; CDR3 protein: CASSISGPSGGMNEQFF
D gene: -; clone size: -; J gene: TRBJ2-1; V gene: TRBV6-5; CDR3 DNA: TGTGCCAGCAGTTACCCCACGGACGGGGTTGTGTTCTTC; CDR3 protein: CASSYPTDGVVFF
D gene: -; clone size: -; J gene: TRBJ2-7; V gene: TRBV3-1/TRBV3-2; CDR3 DNA: TGTGCCAGCAGCCCGGGGACAACTATCTACGAGCAGTACTTC; CDR3 protein: CASSPGTTIYEQYF
D gene: -; clone size: -; J gene: TRBJ2-5; V gene: TRBV28; CDR3 DNA: TGTGCCAGCAGTTTTAGCCCCAGAAGTAGCTTCGATGAGACCCAGTACTTC; CDR3 protein: CASSFSPRSSFDETQYF
D gene: TRBD1; clone size: -; J gene: TRBJ2-6; V gene: TRBV4-2; CDR3 DNA: TGTGCCAGCAGCCTTGGGACAGGGTACTCTGGGGCCAACGTCCTGACTTTC; CDR3 protein: CASSLGTGYSGANVLTF
D gene: TRBD1; clone size: -; J gene: TRBJ1-3; V gene: TRBV15; CDR3 DNA: TGTGCCACCAGCAGACCCGACAGGGTTGGAAACACCATATATTTT; CDR3 protein: CATSRPDRVGNTIYF
D gene: -; clone size: -; J gene: TRBJ2-1; V gene: TRBV23-1; CDR3 DNA: TGCGCCAGCCTGGGGGTGGGGGAGGACTTACCTAGGACCTCCAATTACAATGAGCAGTTCTTC; CDR3 protein: CASLGVGEDLPRTSNYNEQFF
D gene: TRBD1; clone size: -; J gene: TRBJ1-2; V gene: TRBV5-1; CDR3 DNA: TGCGCCAGCAGCTTAATGACAGGGGAAGGTAATGGCTACACCTTC; CDR3 protein: CASSLMTGEGNGYTF
D gene: TRBD1; clone size: -; J gene: TRBJ1-1; V gene: TRBV10-3; CDR3 DNA: TGTGCCATACAGACAACAGGGGATCGAGGGGTGAGCACTGAAGCTTTCTTT; CDR3 protein: CAIQTTGDRGVSTEAFF
D gene: TRBD1; clone size: -; J gene: TRBJ2-1; V gene: TRBV30; CDR3 DNA: TGTGCCTGGAGTTTGACCACAGGGGGCTCGAGCAATGAGCAGTTCTTC; CDR3 protein: CAWSLTTGGSSNEQFF
D gene: -; clone size: -; J gene: TRBJ1-2; V gene: TRBV28; CDR3 DNA: TGTGCCAGCAGTATAGGACAGCCCTATGGCTACACCTTC; CDR3 protein: CASSIGQPYGYTF
D gene: TRBD1; clone size: -; J gene: TRBJ1-6; V gene: TRBV4-2; CDR3 DNA: TGTGCCAGCAGCCCCCAAGGGGGGACAGGGGGCTCACCCCTCCACTTT; CDR3 protein: CASSPQGGTGGSPLHF
D gene: TRBD1; clone size: -; J gene: TRBJ1-1; V gene: TRBV27; CDR3 DNA: TGTGCCGTGGCGGCCGTCGACAGGGCCGACACTGAAGCTTTCTTT; CDR3 protein: CAVAAVDRADTEAFF
D gene: -; clone size: -; J gene: TRBJ1-1; V gene: TRBV6-6; CDR3 DNA: TGTGCCAGCAGTTTCCCTAACACTGAAGCTTTCTTT; CDR3 protein: CASSFPNTEAFF
D gene: -; clone size: -; J gene: TRBJ1-4; V gene: TRBV6-1; CDR3 DNA: TGTGCCAGCAGTGAAAGCCGGTCAACTAATGAAAAACTGTTTTTT; CDR3 protein: CASSESRSTNEKLFF
D gene: TRBD1; clone size: -; J gene: TRBJ1-1; V gene: TRBV10-1; CDR3 DNA: TGCGCCAGCAATCTGGACAGGGGCCTCCGATGCACTGAAGCTTTCTTT; CDR3 protein: CASNLDRGLRCTEAFF
D gene: -; clone size: -; J gene: TRBJ2-7; V gene: TRBV3-1/TRBV3-2; CDR3 DNA: TGTGCCAGCAGCCAAGACGTAACTTACGAGCAGTACTTC; CDR3 protein: CASSQDVTYEQYF
D gene: TRBD1; clone size: once; J gene: TRBJ2-1; V gene: TRBV5-1; CDR3 DNA: TGCGCCAGCAGCTCCGGGACAGTGACCAACAATGAGCAGTTCTTC; CDR3 protein: CASSSGTVTNNEQFF
D gene: -; clone size: -; J gene: TRBJ2-2; V gene: TRBV28; CDR3 DNA: TGTGCCAGCAGTTTTATGAAGTTGGGGGGGCACGGGGAGCTGTTTTTT; CDR3 protein: CASSFMKLGGHGELFF
D gene: -; clone size: -; J gene: TRBJ1-1; V gene: TRBV7-3; CDR3 DNA: TGTGCCAGCAGCTTGGATAGACAGGCGAACACTGAAGCTTTCTTT; CDR3 protein: CASSLDRQANTEAFF
D gene: -; clone size: -; J gene: TRBJ1-2; V gene: TRBV5-4; CDR3 DNA: TGTGCCAGCAGCTTGGACAGGAACAATGGCTACACCTTC; CDR3 protein: CASSLDRNNGYTF
D gene: -; clone size: -; J gene: TRBJ1-5; V gene: TRBV5-6; CDR3 DNA: TGTGCCAGCAGCTTGGCCAGCACAGGCGGTCAGCCCCAGCATTTT; CDR3 protein: CASSLASTGGQPQHF